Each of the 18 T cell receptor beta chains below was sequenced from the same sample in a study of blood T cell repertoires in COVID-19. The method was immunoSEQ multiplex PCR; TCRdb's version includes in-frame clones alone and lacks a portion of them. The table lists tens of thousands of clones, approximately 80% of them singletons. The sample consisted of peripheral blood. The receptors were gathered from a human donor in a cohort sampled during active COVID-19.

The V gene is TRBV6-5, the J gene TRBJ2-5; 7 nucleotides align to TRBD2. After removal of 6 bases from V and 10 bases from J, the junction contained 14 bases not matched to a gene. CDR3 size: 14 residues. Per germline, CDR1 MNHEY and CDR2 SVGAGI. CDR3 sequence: CASSRLAMGGDQYF. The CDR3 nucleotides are TGTGCCAGCAGCCGACTAGCAATGGGGGGGGACCAGTACTTC.

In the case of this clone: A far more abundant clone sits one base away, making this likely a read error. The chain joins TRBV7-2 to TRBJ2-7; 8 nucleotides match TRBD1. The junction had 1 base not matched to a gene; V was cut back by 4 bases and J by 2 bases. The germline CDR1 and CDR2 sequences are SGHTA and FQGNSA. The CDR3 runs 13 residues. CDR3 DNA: TGTGCCAGCAGCTCACAGGGGGCCTACGAGCAGTACTTC. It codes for CASSSQGAYEQYF.

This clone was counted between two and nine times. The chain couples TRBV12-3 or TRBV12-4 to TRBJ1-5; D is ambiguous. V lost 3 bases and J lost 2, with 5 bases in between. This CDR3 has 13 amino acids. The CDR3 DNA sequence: TGTGCCAGCAGTTTCGGGGGCAATCAGCCCCAGCATTTT. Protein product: CASSFGGNQPQHF.

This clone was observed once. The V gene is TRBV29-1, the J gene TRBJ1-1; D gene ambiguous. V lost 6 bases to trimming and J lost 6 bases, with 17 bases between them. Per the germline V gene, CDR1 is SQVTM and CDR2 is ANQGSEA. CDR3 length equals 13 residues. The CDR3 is CSVQTARNAEAFF. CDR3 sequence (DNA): TGCAGCGTCCAGACTGCCCGGAATGCTGAAGCTTTCTTT.

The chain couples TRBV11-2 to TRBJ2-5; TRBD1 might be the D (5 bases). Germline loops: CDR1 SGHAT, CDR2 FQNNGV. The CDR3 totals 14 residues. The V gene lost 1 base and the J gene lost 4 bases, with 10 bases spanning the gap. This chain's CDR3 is CASSLVYRPETQYF. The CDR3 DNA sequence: TGTGCCAGCAGCTTAGTATACAGGCCAGAGACCCAGTACTTC.

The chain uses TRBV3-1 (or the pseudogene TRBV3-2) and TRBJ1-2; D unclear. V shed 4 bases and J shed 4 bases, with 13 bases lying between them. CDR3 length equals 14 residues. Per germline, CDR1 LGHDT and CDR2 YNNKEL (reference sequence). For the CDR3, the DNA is TGTGCCAGCAGCCCACCTGGGCGCCCCTATGGCTACACCTTC. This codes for CASSPPGRPYGYTF.

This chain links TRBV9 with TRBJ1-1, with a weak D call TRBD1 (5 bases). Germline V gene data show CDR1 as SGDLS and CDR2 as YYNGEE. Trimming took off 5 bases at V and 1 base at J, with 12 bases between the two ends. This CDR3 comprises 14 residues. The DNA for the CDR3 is TGTGCCAGCAGGCCAGGCGGGGGGAACACTGAAGCTTTCTTT. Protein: CASRPGGGNTEAFF. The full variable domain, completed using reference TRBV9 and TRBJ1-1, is DSGVTQTPKHLITATGQRVTLRCSPRSGDLSVYWYQQSLDQGLQFLIQYYNGEERAKGNILERFSAQQFPDLHSELNLSSLELGDSALYFCASRPGGGNTEAFFGQGTRLTVV.

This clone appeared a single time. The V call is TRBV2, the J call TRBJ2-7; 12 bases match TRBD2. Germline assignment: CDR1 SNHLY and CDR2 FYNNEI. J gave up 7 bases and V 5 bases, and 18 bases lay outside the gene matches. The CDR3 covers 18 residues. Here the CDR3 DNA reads TGTGCCAGCAGTCGAGCGACTAGCGGGAGTATGATATCGGGAGAGCAGTACTTC. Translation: CASSRATSGSMISGEQYF.

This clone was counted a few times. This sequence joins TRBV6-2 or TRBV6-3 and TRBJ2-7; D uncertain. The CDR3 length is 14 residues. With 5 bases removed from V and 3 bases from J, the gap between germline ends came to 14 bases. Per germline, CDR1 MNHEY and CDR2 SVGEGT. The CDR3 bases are TGTGCCAGCAGTACGATGGTAGCTGACTACGAGCAGTACTTC. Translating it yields CASSTMVADYEQYF.

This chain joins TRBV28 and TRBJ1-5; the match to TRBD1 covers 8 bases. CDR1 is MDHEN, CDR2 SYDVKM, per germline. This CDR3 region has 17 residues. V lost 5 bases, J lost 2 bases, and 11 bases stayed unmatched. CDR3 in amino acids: CASSLRAGGGRNQPQHF. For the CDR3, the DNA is TGTGCCAGCAGTCTCCGGGCAGGGGGCGGGCGCAATCAGCCCCAGCATTTT. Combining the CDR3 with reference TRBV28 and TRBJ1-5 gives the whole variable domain DVKVTQSSRYLVKRTGEKVFLECVQDMDHENMFWYRQDPGLGLRLIYFSYDVKMKEKGDIPEGYSVSREKKERFSLILESASTNQTSMYLCASSLRAGGGRNQPQHFGDGTRLSIL.

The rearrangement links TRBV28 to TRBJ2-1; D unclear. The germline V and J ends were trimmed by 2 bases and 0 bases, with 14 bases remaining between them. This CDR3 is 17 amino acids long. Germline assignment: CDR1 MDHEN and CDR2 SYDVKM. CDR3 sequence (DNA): TGTGCCAGCAGTTTAGGCCCCCTTGTGTTCTCCTACAATGAGCAGTTCTTC. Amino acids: CASSLGPLVFSYNEQFF. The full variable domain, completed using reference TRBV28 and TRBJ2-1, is DVKVTQSSRYLVKRTGEKVFLECVQDMDHENMFWYRQDPGLGLRLIYFSYDVKMKEKGDIPEGYSVSREKKERFSLILESASTNQTSMYLCASSLGPLVFSYNEQFFGPGTRLTVL.

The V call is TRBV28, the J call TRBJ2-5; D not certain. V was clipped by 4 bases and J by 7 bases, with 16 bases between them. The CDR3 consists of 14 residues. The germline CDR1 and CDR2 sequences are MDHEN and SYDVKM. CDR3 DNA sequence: TGTGCCAGCAGTTCCCCTACGGTCCCGCGGACCCAGTACTTC. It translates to CASSSPTVPRTQYF.

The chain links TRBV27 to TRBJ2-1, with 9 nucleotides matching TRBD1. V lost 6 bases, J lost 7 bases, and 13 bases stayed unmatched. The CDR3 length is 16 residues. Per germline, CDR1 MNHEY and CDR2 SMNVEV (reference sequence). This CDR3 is CASRVLGTGLVNEQFF. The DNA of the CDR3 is TGTGCCAGCAGAGTCCTAGGGACAGGGTTGGTGAATGAGCAGTTCTTC.

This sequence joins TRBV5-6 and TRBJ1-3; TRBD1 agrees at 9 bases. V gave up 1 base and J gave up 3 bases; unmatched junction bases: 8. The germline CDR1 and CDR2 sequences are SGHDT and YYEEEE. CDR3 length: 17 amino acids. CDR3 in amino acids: CASSLWDRVIGGNTIYF. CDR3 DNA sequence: TGTGCCAGCAGCTTGTGGGACAGGGTTATAGGTGGAAACACCATATATTTT.

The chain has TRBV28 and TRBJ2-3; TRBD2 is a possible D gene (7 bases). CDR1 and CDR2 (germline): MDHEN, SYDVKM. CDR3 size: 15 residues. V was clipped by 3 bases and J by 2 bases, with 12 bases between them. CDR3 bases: TGTGCCAGCAGTTTGGGGGGGGCGTTCACAGATACGCAGTATTTT. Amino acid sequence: CASSLGGAFTDTQYF.

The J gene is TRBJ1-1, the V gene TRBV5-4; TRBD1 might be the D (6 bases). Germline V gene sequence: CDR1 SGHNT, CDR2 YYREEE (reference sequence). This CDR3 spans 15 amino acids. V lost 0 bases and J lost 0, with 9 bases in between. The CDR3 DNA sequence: TGTGCCAGCAGCTTGGGCCAGGGGATGAACACTGAAGCTTTCTTT. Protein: CASSLGQGMNTEAFF.

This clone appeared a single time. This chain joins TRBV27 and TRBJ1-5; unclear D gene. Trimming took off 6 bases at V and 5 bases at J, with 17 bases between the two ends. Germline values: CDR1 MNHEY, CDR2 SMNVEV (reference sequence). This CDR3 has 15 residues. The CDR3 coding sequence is TGTGCCAGCAGGAGAGGGCATGATGGGGATCAGCCCCAGCATTTT. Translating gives CASRRGHDGDQPQHF.

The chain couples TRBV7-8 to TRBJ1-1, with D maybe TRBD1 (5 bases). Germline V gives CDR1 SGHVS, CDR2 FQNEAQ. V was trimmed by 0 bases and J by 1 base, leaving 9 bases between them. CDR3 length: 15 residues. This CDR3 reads CASSLAVGANTEAFF. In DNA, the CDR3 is TGTGCCAGCAGCTTAGCGGTTGGGGCGAACACTGAAGCTTTCTTT.